This entry lists 2 T cell receptor beta chains sequenced from one sample in a study of blood T cell repertoires in COVID-19. Clones were read by immunoSEQ multiplex PCR, and TCRdb kept only the in-frame ones, dropping some. The profile shows 200,000 to 250,000 clones, around 87% of them singletons. The sequenced material came from peripheral blood. The origin of the receptors is a woman in her forties or fifties with COVID-19, enrolled during active disease.

The chain is built from TRBV5-1 and TRBJ1-3; TRBD1 is a possible D gene (5 bases). There are 15 residues in the CDR3. The V end was cut by 1 base, the J end by 4 bases, with 12 bases between. Germline CDR1 is SGHRS and CDR2 is YFSETQ. In nucleotides, the CDR3 is TGCGCCAGCAGCTTGCGGGGGTCCCACGGAAACACCATATATTTT. Translating it yields CASSLRGSHGNTIYF.

The rearrangement uses TRBV6-5 and TRBJ1-1; TRBD1 matches 9 bases. There are 15 residues in the CDR3. Germline V CDR1 and CDR2: MNHEY, SVGAGI. The ends lost 8 bases at V and 1 base at J; junction bases unmatched: 8. CDR3 in DNA: TGTGCCAGCGGGACAGGGCCAACTTGGAACACTGAAGCTTTCTTT. The encoded protein is CASGTGPTWNTEAFF.